These T cell receptor beta chains were read from a single sample in a study of regulatory T cells in long-lasting Graves disease. MiXCR was run by TCRdb on the multiplex PCR reads, yielding one entry per CDR3 protein. Seen here are about 460,000 distinct CDR3 sequences, 12% to 15% observed once, and the top ten hold approximately 15%. The same specimen was also included in a second study, on T cells in Graves' hyperthyroidism and ophthalmopathy.

This material consisted of peripheral blood mononuclear cells (PBMCs), taken at new diagnosis, from a patient treated with antithyroid drugs. These receptors came from a woman between 50 and 59 years old with Graves disease. The CDR3 runs from the conserved cysteine through the conserved F or W. Fields, in order: D gene, V gene, J gene, clone size, CDR3 DNA, CDR3 protein. A D gene is named only where the DNA matches it firmly. Only some rows state a clone size, as once, few, many or a class for expanded clones.

D: .
V: TRBV3-1
J: TRBJ1-1
size: many
DNA: TGTGCCAGCAGCCAAGATGGAGTAAGCAACACTGAAGCTTTCTTT
CDR3: CASSQDGVSNTEAFF

D: TRBD1
V: TRBV11-2
J: TRBJ2-7
size: few
DNA: TGTGCCAGCAGCTTAGATCTCCTGGCAGGGGGCTCCTACGAGCAGTACTTC
CDR3: CASSLDLLAGGSYEQYF

D: TRBD2
V: TRBV7-8
J: TRBJ2-7
size: .
DNA: TGTGCCAGCAGCTTAGTACTAGCGGGCCTGGAAGGGGAGCAGTACTTC
CDR3: CASSLVLAGLEGEQYF

D: TRBD2
V: TRBV5-1
J: TRBJ2-7
size: many
DNA: TGCGCCAGCAGCTTGGAGGTAGCGGGAGTCTACGAGCAGTACTTC
CDR3: CASSLEVAGVYEQYF

D: TRBD1
V: TRBV18
J: TRBJ1-4
size: .
DNA: TGTGCCAGCTCATCGGGACAGGGATCTAATGAAAAACTGTTTTTT
CDR3: CASSSGQGSNEKLFF

D: TRBD1
V: TRBV2
J: TRBJ1-5
size: many
DNA: TGTGCCAGCACTCCGGGACAGTCCAAGGGTCAGCCCCAGCATTTT
CDR3: CASTPGQSKGQPQHF

D: .
V: TRBV6-5
J: TRBJ2-7
size: .
DNA: TGTGCCAGCAGTTACTCGCACAGCTACGAGCAGTACTTC
CDR3: CASSYSHSYEQYF

D: .
V: TRBV27
J: TRBJ2-7
size: many
DNA: TGTGCCAGCAGTTTCCTCAACGGGAGATTAATGTACGAGCAGTACTTC
CDR3: CASSFLNGRLMYEQYF

D: TRBD1
V: TRBV6-1
J: TRBJ1-6
size: few
DNA: TGTGCCAGCAGTCCCGAGACAGGGATTGTTCCACCCCTCCACTTT
CDR3: CASSPETGIVPPLHF

D: .
V: TRBV6-1
J: TRBJ2-1
size: few
DNA: TGTGCCAGCAGCCCACCTCGGGCAGCATACAATGAGCAGTCCTTC
CDR3: CASSPPRAAYNEQSF

D: TRBD2
V: TRBV28
J: TRBJ2-5
size: many
DNA: TGTGCCAGCAGTTCCTTTCGGGGGGGGGAGACCCAGTACTTC
CDR3: CASSSFRGGETQYF

D: TRBD2
V: TRBV29-1
J: TRBJ2-3
size: .
DNA: TGCAGCGTTGAAGAATTGCGGGGGGTCACAGATACGCAGTATTTT
CDR3: CSVEELRGVTDTQYF

D: .
V: TRBV7-8
J: TRBJ1-1
size: many
DNA: TGTGCCAGCAGCTTTTCCCCGGACAGAACATTAAGGAACACTGAAGCTTTCTTT
CDR3: CASSFSPDRTLRNTEAFF

D: .
V: TRBV10-3
J: TRBJ2-5
size: few
DNA: TGTGCCATCAGTGAGAAATCCGAGACCCAGTACTTC
CDR3: CAISEKSETQYF

D: TRBD1
V: TRBV10-3
J: TRBJ1-2
size: many
DNA: TGTGCCATCAGTGGGGGGGACAGGGCCTATGGCTACACCTTC
CDR3: CAISGGDRAYGYTF

D: .
V: TRBV5-1
J: TRBJ2-1
size: many
DNA: TGCGCCAGCCTTGGGGACGCTGAGATGTCCGAGCAGTTCTTC
CDR3: CASLGDAEMSEQFF

D: .
V: TRBV20-1
J: TRBJ2-3
size: many
DNA: TGCAGTGCTAGACAGGGGGGCCTCATAGATACGCAGTATTTT
CDR3: CSARQGGLIDTQYF

D: .
V: TRBV5-5
J: TRBJ1-2
size: once
DNA: TGTGCCAGCAGCACGGCTCCGGGGTATGCTAACTATGGCTACACCTTC
CDR3: CASSTAPGYANYGYTF

D: .
V: TRBV7-2
J: TRBJ1-2
size: many
DNA: TGTGCCAGCAGCAACCCTGGGAACTATGGCTACACCTTC
CDR3: CASSNPGNYGYTF

D: .
V: TRBV2
J: TRBJ2-2
size: many
DNA: TGTGCCAGCAGGGGGCAGGTCACCGGGGAGCTGTTTTTT
CDR3: CASRGQVTGELFF

D: .
V: TRBV28
J: TRBJ2-1
size: many
DNA: TGTGCCAGCAGCCCGGCCCTGGGGGGGCGGAATGAGCAGTTCTTC
CDR3: CASSPALGGRNEQFF

D: .
V: TRBV28
J: TRBJ2-7
size: many
DNA: TGTGCCAGCAGTTATGGGGGTCAGGTGAAGGGGTCCTACGAGCAGTACTTC
CDR3: CASSYGGQVKGSYEQYF

D: TRBD1
V: TRBV6-2/TRBV6-3
J: TRBJ1-2
size: few
DNA: TGTGCCAGCAGGAAAGGGACAGAAGGAAATGGCTACACCTTC
CDR3: CASRKGTEGNGYTF

D: TRBD2
V: TRBV29-1
J: TRBJ2-1
size: few
DNA: TGCAGCGTTGACGGGCTAGCGGGAGCCGACAATGAGCAGTTCTTC
CDR3: CSVDGLAGADNEQFF

D: .
V: TRBV7-3
J: TRBJ2-7
size: .
DNA: TGTGCCAGCAGCTTAGAGGCAGGGGCCTACTACGAGCAGTACTTC
CDR3: CASSLEAGAYYEQYF

D: .
V: TRBV27
J: TRBJ2-1
size: many
DNA: TGTGCCAGCAGTTTATCCCCTAGTCAGTACAATGAGCAGTTCTTC
CDR3: CASSLSPSQYNEQFF

D: .
V: TRBV6-2/TRBV6-3
J: TRBJ2-3
size: few
DNA: TGTACCAGCAGTTACTCTCGCGCGGACATAGATACGCAGTATTTT
CDR3: CTSSYSRADIDTQYF

D: .
V: TRBV28
J: TRBJ1-5
size: many
DNA: TGTGCCAGCAGCGGGGGGGGTAGCAATCAGCCCCAGCATTTT
CDR3: CASSGGGSNQPQHF

D: .
V: TRBV10-2
J: TRBJ2-3
size: .
DNA: TGCGCCAGCAGTGAGTCGGTTCAATCAGATACGCAGTATTTT
CDR3: CASSESVQSDTQYF

D: TRBD1
V: TRBV9
J: TRBJ2-7
size: many
DNA: TGTGCCAGCAGCGTAAACCCGGGACAGGGAACCTACGAGCAGTACTTC
CDR3: CASSVNPGQGTYEQYF

D: TRBD2
V: TRBV11-2
J: TRBJ2-1
size: many
DNA: TGTGCCAGCAGCTTAGGCCTAGCGGAGTACAATGAGCAGTTCTTC
CDR3: CASSLGLAEYNEQFF

D: .
V: TRBV19
J: TRBJ2-2
size: few
DNA: TGTGCCGGACGGAGCTCTACGAACACCGGGGAGCTGTTTTTT
CDR3: CAGRSSTNTGELFF

D: .
V: TRBV20-1
J: TRBJ2-1
size: .
DNA: TGCAGTGCTAGCTTTAGTCTGCTGGGGGTGTTCTACAATGAGCAGTTCTTC
CDR3: CSASFSLLGVFYNEQFF

D: .
V: TRBV28
J: TRBJ2-2
size: many
DNA: TGTGCCAGCACCGCCACGACCGGGGAGCTGTTTTTT
CDR3: CASTATTGELFF

D: .
V: TRBV2
J: TRBJ1-1
size: many
DNA: TGTGCCAGCAGTGAAGAGGGACCGGTCGGGGGCACTGAAGCTTTCTTT
CDR3: CASSEEGPVGGTEAFF

D: .
V: TRBV27
J: TRBJ1-1
size: few
DNA: TGTGCCAGCAGTTTAGGGGGAAATCTGAACACTGAAGCTTTCTTT
CDR3: CASSLGGNLNTEAFF

D: .
V: TRBV7-9
J: TRBJ2-3
size: many
DNA: TGTGCCAGCAGCTTAACAGGGTTTGCAGATACGCAGTATTTT
CDR3: CASSLTGFADTQYF

D: TRBD1
V: TRBV12-3/TRBV12-4
J: TRBJ1-5
size: few
DNA: TGTGCCAGCACCAGGACAGGGGGCCATCAGCCCCAGCATTTT
CDR3: CASTRTGGHQPQHF

D: TRBD2
V: TRBV5-1
J: TRBJ2-1
size: many
DNA: TGCGCCAGCAGCCCAGGACTAGCGGGTACCTCCTACAATGAGCAGTTCTTC
CDR3: CASSPGLAGTSYNEQFF

D: TRBD1
V: TRBV12-3/TRBV12-4
J: TRBJ1-4
size: many
DNA: TGTGCCAGCAGTTTGACGGACAGGGTGAACGAAAAACTGTTTTTT
CDR3: CASSLTDRVNEKLFF

D: .
V: TRBV19
J: TRBJ1-1
size: .
DNA: TGTGCCAGTACCCCGGACAGATTAGGTGAAGCTTTCTTT
CDR3: CASTPDRLGEAFF

D: TRBD1
V: TRBV5-4
J: TRBJ1-4
size: few
DNA: TGTGCCAGCAGCTTACAGGGGAGTGGAGAAAAACTGTTTTTT
CDR3: CASSLQGSGEKLFF

D: .
V: TRBV10-3
J: TRBJ2-3
size: few
DNA: TGTGCCATCAGTGACGGGACAAAAAGCACAGATACGCAGTATTTT
CDR3: CAISDGTKSTDTQYF

D: TRBD1
V: TRBV27
J: TRBJ2-7
size: .
DNA: TGTGCCAGCAGTACACCCGTGACAGGGGGCAGGGACGAGCAGTACTTC
CDR3: CASSTPVTGGRDEQYF

D: TRBD2
V: TRBV9
J: TRBJ2-5
size: .
DNA: TGTGCCAGCAGCCCCGGGACTAGCGGGATGGAAGAGACCCAGTACTTC
CDR3: CASSPGTSGMEETQYF

D: TRBD2
V: TRBV28
J: TRBJ2-2
size: many
DNA: TGTGCCAGCAGGGCCAGGGGGTGGAGCGGGAGGCGCACCGGGGAGCTGTTTTTT
CDR3: CASRARGWSGRRTGELFF

D: .
V: TRBV20-1
J: TRBJ2-4
size: .
DNA: TGCAGTGCTTCCGGGCCCTGGGGCATTCAGTACTTC
CDR3: CSASGPWGIQYF